The 27 T cell receptor beta chains below were found in one sample sequenced in a study of blood T cell repertoires in COVID-19 (dated by TCRdb to the early 2020s). Library generation was performed with the immunoSEQ multiplex PCR assay. The table comes from immuneACCESS by way of TCRdb, which keeps in-frame sequences with V and J called. Part of the clones is missing from these tables; in studies checked, under half for an unresolved V gene and the rest for unknown reasons. In this sample the table shows some 300,000 clones, around nine tenths of which occur a single time. 2% to 2.5% of the sample lies in the top ten. The sequencing input was PBMCs or T cells enriched from blood (not recorded which). The receptors here all came from a woman aged 55 to 70 in a cohort exposed to, infected with or recovered from COVID-19 (not recorded which).

V usage is TRBV9 and J usage is TRBJ2-6; tentatively, D is TRBD1 (5 bases). Germline assignment: CDR1 SGDLS and CDR2 YYNGEE. The CDR3 is 16 residues long. V was trimmed by 4 bases and J by 0 bases, leaving 11 bases between them. This CDR3 is CASSPRQSSGANVLTF. CDR3 sequence (DNA): TGTGCCAGCAGCCCCAGACAGAGCTCTGGGGCCAACGTCCTGACTTTC. The full variable domain, its missing parts supplied by reference TRBV9 and TRBJ2-6, is DSGVTQTPKHLITATGQRVTLRCSPRSGDLSVYWYQQSLDQGLQFLIQYYNGEERAKGNILERFSAQQFPDLHSELNLSSLELGDSALYFCASSPRQSSGANVLTFGAGSRLTVL.

The gene calls are TRBV5-1 and TRBJ2-7, with D possibly TRBD2 on 5 matching bases. Germline assignment: CDR1 SGHRS and CDR2 YFSETQ. There are 14 residues in the CDR3. V lost 2 bases, J lost 1 base, and 10 bases lay in between. The CDR3 sequence is CASSFGGYSYEQYF. CDR3 DNA sequence: TGCGCCAGCAGCTTTGGCGGGTATTCCTACGAGCAGTACTTC.

The chain joins TRBV28 to TRBJ2-2, with 10 bases aligning to TRBD2. Unmatched junction bases numbered 4, after V lost 6 bases and J lost 6 bases. The CDR3 runs to 14 residues. CDR1 is MDHEN and CDR2 is SYDVKM in the germline V gene. CDR3 sequence (DNA): TGTGCCAGCAGGCCCGGGACTAGCGCCGGGGAGCTGTTTTTT. Protein: CASRPGTSAGELFF.

This clone was observed a single time. The chain combines TRBV28 with TRBJ2-1; 16 bases agree with TRBD2. The CDR3 runs to 15 residues. V was pared by 6 bases and J by 10 bases, with 6 bases of the junction left unmatched. Germline V gene sequence: CDR1 MDHEN, CDR2 SYDVKM. The CDR3 sequence is CASSRGTSGRGEQFF. The CDR3 DNA sequence: TGTGCCAGCAGCCGCGGGACTAGCGGGAGGGGGGAGCAGTTCTTC.

In its sample, this clone was seen a few times. The chain is built from TRBV24-1 and TRBJ2-3, with D unclear. The V and J ends lost 7 bases and 2 bases respectively, with 3 bases between them. Germline CDR1 KGHDR, CDR2 SFDVKD. CDR3 size: 11 residues. The CDR3 protein is CATSITDTQYF. DNA of the CDR3: TGTGCCACCAGCATCACAGATACGCAGTATTTT.

The V and J genes are TRBV18 and TRBJ1-4; D is perhaps TRBD1 (5 bases). The V gene's germline CDR1 is KGHSH and CDR2 LQKENI. V was trimmed by 3 bases and J by 7 bases, leaving 9 bases between them. This CDR3 has 13 amino acids. The CDR3 region is CASSPAQGEKLFF. Here the CDR3 DNA reads TGTGCCAGCTCACCGGCCCAGGGTGAAAAACTGTTTTTT.

The chain is built from TRBV9 and TRBJ1-2; tentatively, D is TRBD1 (5 bases). The germline CDR1 and CDR2 sequences are SGDLS and YYNGEE. The CDR3 consists of 15 residues. Trimming took 3 bases from V and 8 from J, leaving 20 bases between them. The CDR3 DNA sequence: TGTGCCAGCAGCGCCGCCGATTCAGGGAAAGGAGGCTACACCTTC. Its translation is CASSAADSGKGGYTF.

The genes are TRBV19 and TRBJ1-2; 9 bases align to TRBD1. V lost 8 bases, J lost 4 bases, and 5 bases stayed unmatched. The CDR3 has 13 residues. Germline V lookup: CDR1 LNHDA, CDR2 SQIVND (reference sequence). The CDR3 loop is CASWDREFYGYTF. As DNA, the CDR3 is TGTGCCAGTTGGGACAGGGAGTTCTATGGCTACACCTTC. Complete variable domain (other parts from reference TRBV19 and TRBJ1-2): DGGITQSPKYLFRKEGQNVTLSCEQNLNHDAMYWYRQDPGQGLRLIYYSQIVNDFQKGDIAEGYSVSREKKESFPLTVTSAQKNPTAFYLCASWDREFYGYTFGSGTRLTVV.

This clone came up once. The chain carries TRBV2 and TRBJ2-7, with TRBD1 identical over 7 bases. Germline V gives CDR1 SNHLY, CDR2 FYNNEI. V lost 0 bases, J lost 6 bases, and 8 bases stayed unmatched. The CDR3 is 15 amino acids. CDR3: CASSEAQRGLSEQYF. CDR3 nucleotide sequence: TGTGCCAGCAGTGAAGCGCAAAGGGGGCTCTCCGAGCAGTACTTC.

The chain uses TRBV28 and TRBJ2-7, with 8 positions matching TRBD2. The CDR3 consists of 15 residues. V lost 6 bases, J lost 5 bases, and 12 bases stayed unmatched. The germline V gene encodes CDR1 MDHEN and CDR2 SYDVKM. The CDR3 nucleotides are TGTGCCAGCAGACCCTTCCCGGGACTAGTAGACGAGCAGTACTTC. It yields the protein CASRPFPGLVDEQYF.

This clone was observed a single time. The J gene is TRBJ2-7, the V gene TRBV11-2, with unresolved D. Germline CDR1 reads SGHAT; CDR2 reads FQNNGV. The length of the CDR3 is 13 residues. Trimming shortened V by 4 bases and J by 0 bases, and 7 bases separated the two germline ends. Written as DNA, the CDR3 is TGTGCCAGCAGCTCCTCCGGCTCCTACGAGCAGTACTTC. Protein product: CASSSSGSYEQYF.

The rearrangement links TRBV2 to TRBJ2-7, with 7 bases that match TRBD2. Germline loops: CDR1 SNHLY, CDR2 FYNNEI. With V trimmed by 3 bases and J by 6 bases, 5 bases remained unmatched. CDR3 length: 13 residues. The CDR3 here is CASSEGRGSEQYF. The CDR3 coding sequence is TGTGCCAGCAGTGAGGGGCGGGGGAGCGAGCAGTACTTC.

The gene calls are TRBV4-1 and TRBJ1-2, with 7 nucleotides matching TRBD1. The ends lost 3 bases at V and 4 bases at J; junction bases unmatched: 14. CDR1 and CDR2 (germline): MGHRA, YSYEKL. The length of the CDR3 is 17 residues. CDR3 DNA: TGCGCCAGCAGCCAGACAACAGCCCGGGACAGAACCTATGGCTACACCTTC. Protein sequence: CASSQTTARDRTYGYTF.

This clone was seen only once. CDR3 sequence (DNA): TGCGCCAGCAGCTTATCTTCTGGCGAGGGTGGGAACACTGAAGCTTTCTTT. It specifies CASSLSSGEGGNTEAFF. The chain joins TRBV5-1 to TRBJ1-1; D gene unclear. The V and J ends lost 2 bases and 1 base respectively, with 18 bases between them. This CDR3 spans 17 amino acids. Germline V gives CDR1 SGHRS, CDR2 YFSETQ.

The rearrangement uses TRBV28 and TRBJ1-3; 7 bases line up with TRBD1. V lost 6 bases, J lost 3 bases, and 5 bases stayed unmatched. Germline V lookup: CDR1 MDHEN, CDR2 SYDVKM. The CDR3 has 14 residues. DNA of the CDR3: TGTGCCAGCAGGTCGACAGGGTTTGGAAACACCATATATTTT. Protein product: CASRSTGFGNTIYF.

This sequence joins TRBV6-2 or TRBV6-3 and TRBJ2-7; D is possibly TRBD1 (5 bases). CDR3 length equals 15 residues. Trimming removed 0 bases at V and 0 bases at J, with 9 bases between. CDR1 is MNHEY, CDR2 SVGEGT, per germline. CDR3 loop: CASSYSPRASYEQYF. CDR3 in DNA: TGTGCCAGCAGTTACTCCCCCAGGGCCTCCTACGAGCAGTACTTC.

The J gene is TRBJ1-5, the V gene TRBV28; maybe TRBD1 (6 bases). The CDR3 extends over 15 amino acids. With 1 base removed from V and 14 bases from J, the gap between germline ends came to 21 bases. Germline-derived CDR1 and CDR2 are MDHEN and SYDVKM. The CDR3 DNA sequence: TGTGCCAGCAGTTTATCGGGGACAAGAAGTAAGGTGGAGCATTTT. It specifies CASSLSGTRSKVEHF.

The chain employs TRBV6-6 and TRBJ1-1; TRBD1 is a possible D gene (5 bases). Trimming cost V 5 bases and J 1 base, with 14 bases left between them. The germline V gene has CDR1 MNHNY and CDR2 SVGAGI (reference sequence). The CDR3 length is 15 residues. The CDR3 loop reads CASSSLRGTNTEAFF. Written as DNA, the CDR3 is TGTGCCAGCAGTAGCCTTCGGGGGACGAACACTGAAGCTTTCTTT.

The chain links TRBV6-5 to TRBJ1-5; possibly TRBD1 for D (6 bases). The V end lost 2 bases, the J end lost 4 bases, and 9 bases lay between the germline ends. Looked up from germline, CDR1 is MNHEY and CDR2 is SVGAGI. This CDR3 has 14 residues. This CDR3 is CASSYDRSNQPQHF. The CDR3 bases are TGTGCCAGCAGTTACGACAGGAGTAATCAGCCCCAGCATTTT.

The chain uses TRBV7-9 and TRBJ2-1; TRBD1 matches 8 bases. Per the germline V gene, CDR1 is SEHNR and CDR2 is FQNEAQ (reference sequence). The V and J ends lost 0 bases and 12 bases, in that order; junction bases with no gene match: 19. There are 18 residues in the CDR3. CDR3 loop: CASSLAYSGTGHPIGQFF. CDR3 in DNA: TGTGCCAGCAGCTTAGCCTACTCCGGGACAGGACATCCGATTGGGCAGTTCTTC.

This clone has just a few counts. The chain couples TRBV24-1 to TRBJ2-5; D perhaps matches TRBD1 (6 bases). Trimming left V 2 bases short and J 3 bases short, with 12 bases between. The CDR3 loop spans 15 amino acids. Germline V gene lookup returns CDR1 KGHDR and CDR2 SFDVKD. CDR3 coding DNA: TGTGCCACCAGTGATTCTAGGACAGAGAAAGAGACCCAGTACTTC. Translation: CATSDSRTEKETQYF.

V gene TRBV5-8 combines with J gene TRBJ1-6; TRBD1 aligns across 8 bases. V shed 4 bases and J 11 bases; nucleotides not matched to a gene: 8. This CDR3 comprises 14 residues. Germline lookup yields CDR1 SGHTS and CDR2 YDEGEE. CDR3 sequence reads: CASSVAGGGPPLHF. CDR3 sequence (DNA): TGTGCCAGCAGCGTAGCAGGGGGCGGGCCACCCCTCCACTTT.

The rearrangement uses TRBV28 and TRBJ1-6, with 7 bases identical to TRBD1. This CDR3 has 15 amino acids. The germline gives CDR1 MDHEN, CDR2 SYDVKM. V shed 7 bases and J 5 bases; nucleotides not matched to a gene: 8. The CDR3 region is CASTPVRGHNSPLHF. The CDR3 nucleotides are TGTGCCAGCACCCCCGTGAGGGGGCATAATTCACCCCTCCACTTT.

The gene calls are TRBV9 and TRBJ2-2; unclear D gene. CDR1 is SGDLS and CDR2 is YYNGEE in the germline V gene. Trimming cost V 0 bases and J 4 bases, with 10 bases left between them. This CDR3 contains 15 residues. The CDR3 spells CASSVDMSGTGELFF. Written as DNA, the CDR3 is TGTGCCAGCAGCGTAGATATGTCGGGCACCGGGGAGCTGTTTTTT. Supplemented by reference TRBV9 and TRBJ2-2, the full variable domain reads DSGVTQTPKHLITATGQRVTLRCSPRSGDLSVYWYQQSLDQGLQFLIQYYNGEERAKGNILERFSAQQFPDLHSELNLSSLELGDSALYFCASSVDMSGTGELFFGEGSRLTVL.

The chain has TRBV4-2 and TRBJ1-1, with 9 positions matching TRBD1. The germline V gene encodes CDR1 LGHNA and CDR2 YNFKEQ. Trimming cost V 2 bases and J 4 bases; bases outside gene matches: 5. The CDR3 extends over 15 amino acids. CDR3 in amino acids: CASSQQGQGGTEAFF. Here the CDR3 DNA reads TGTGCCAGCAGCCAACAGGGACAGGGAGGCACTGAAGCTTTCTTT.

The genes are TRBV2 and TRBJ1-6, with 8 nucleotides matching TRBD1. The trim removed 6 bases at V and 6 bases at J, leaving 22 bases unmatched. Germline V gene data show CDR1 as SNHLY and CDR2 as FYNNEI. The CDR3 is 20 amino acids. The CDR3 DNA reads TGTGCCAGCAGAGCCACCGGGACCCGGCCCGGACAGGGCGGTAATTCACCCCTCCACTTT. Amino acid sequence: CASRATGTRPGQGGNSPLHF.

V gene TRBV20-1 combines with J gene TRBJ2-2; no reliable D call. There are 15 residues in the CDR3. V was shortened by 3 bases and J by 3 bases, with 14 bases between the two germline ends. Germline V gene data show CDR1 as DFQATT and CDR2 as SNEGSKA (reference sequence). As DNA, the CDR3 is TGCAGTGCTAGTCCCTCGGAGACCTACACCGGGGAGCTGTTTTTT. Translation gives CSASPSETYTGELFF.